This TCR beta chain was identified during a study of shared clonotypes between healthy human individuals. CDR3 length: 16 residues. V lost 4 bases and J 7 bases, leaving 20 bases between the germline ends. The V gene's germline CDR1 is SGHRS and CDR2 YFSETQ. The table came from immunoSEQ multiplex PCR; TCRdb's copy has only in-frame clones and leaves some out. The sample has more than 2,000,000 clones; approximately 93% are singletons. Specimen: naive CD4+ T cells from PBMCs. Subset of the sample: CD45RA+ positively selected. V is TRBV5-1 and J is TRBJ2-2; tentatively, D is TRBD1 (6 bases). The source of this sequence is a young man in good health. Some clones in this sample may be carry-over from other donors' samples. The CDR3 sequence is CASSLWTDKSVGELFF. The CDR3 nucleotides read TGCGCCAGCAGCCTCTGGACAGACAAATCGGTCGGGGAGCTGTTTTTT.